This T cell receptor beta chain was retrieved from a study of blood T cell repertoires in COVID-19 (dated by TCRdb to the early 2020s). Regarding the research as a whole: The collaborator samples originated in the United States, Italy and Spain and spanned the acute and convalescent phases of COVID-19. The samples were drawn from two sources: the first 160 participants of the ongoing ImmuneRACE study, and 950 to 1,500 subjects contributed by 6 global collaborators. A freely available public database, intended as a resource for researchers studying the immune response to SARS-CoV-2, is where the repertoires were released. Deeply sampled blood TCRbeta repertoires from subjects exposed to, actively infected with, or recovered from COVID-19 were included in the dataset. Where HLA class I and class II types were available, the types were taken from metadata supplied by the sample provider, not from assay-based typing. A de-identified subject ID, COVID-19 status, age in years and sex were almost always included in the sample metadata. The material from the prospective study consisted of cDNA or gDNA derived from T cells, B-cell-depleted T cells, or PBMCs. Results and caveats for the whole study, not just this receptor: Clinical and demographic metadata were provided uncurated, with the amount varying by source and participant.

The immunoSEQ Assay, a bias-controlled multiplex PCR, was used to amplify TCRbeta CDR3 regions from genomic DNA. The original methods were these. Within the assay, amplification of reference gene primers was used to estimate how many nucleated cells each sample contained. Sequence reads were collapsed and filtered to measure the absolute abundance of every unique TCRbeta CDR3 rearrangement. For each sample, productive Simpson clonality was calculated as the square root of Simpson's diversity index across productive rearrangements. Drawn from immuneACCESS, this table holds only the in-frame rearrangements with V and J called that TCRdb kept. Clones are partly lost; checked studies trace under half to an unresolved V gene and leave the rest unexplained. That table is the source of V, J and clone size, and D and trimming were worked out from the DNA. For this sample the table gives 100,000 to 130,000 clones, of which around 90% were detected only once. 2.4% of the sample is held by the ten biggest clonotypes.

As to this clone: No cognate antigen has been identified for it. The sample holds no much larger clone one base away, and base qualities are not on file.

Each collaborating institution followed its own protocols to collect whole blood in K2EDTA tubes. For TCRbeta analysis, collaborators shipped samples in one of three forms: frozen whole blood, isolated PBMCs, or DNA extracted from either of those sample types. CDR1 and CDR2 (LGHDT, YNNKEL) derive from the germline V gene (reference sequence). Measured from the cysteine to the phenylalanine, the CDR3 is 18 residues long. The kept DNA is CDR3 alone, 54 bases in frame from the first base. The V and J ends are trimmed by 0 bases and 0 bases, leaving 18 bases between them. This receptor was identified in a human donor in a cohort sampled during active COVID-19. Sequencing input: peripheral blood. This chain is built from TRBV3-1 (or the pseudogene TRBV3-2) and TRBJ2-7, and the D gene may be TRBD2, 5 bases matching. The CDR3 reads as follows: CASSQEDSGSKSSYEQYF. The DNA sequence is TGTGCCAGCAGCCAAGAGGATTCGGGAAGCAAGAGCTCCTACGAGCAGTACTTC.